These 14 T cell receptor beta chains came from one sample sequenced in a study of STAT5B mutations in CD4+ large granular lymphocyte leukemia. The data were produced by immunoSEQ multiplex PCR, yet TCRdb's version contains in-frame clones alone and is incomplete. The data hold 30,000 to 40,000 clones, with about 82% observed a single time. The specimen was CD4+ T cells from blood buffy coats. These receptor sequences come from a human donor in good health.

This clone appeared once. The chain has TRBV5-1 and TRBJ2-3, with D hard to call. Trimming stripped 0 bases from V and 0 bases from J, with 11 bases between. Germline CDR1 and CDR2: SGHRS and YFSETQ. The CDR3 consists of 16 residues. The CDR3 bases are TGCGCCAGCAGCTTGGGGTTGGATACTAGCACAGATACGCAGTATTTT. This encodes CASSLGLDTSTDTQYF.

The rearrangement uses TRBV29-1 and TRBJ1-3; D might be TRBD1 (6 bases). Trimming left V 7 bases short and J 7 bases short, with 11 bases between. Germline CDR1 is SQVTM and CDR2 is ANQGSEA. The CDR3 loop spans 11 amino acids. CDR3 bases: TGCAGCGGAACAGGGTCGAACACCATATATTTT. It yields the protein CSGTGSNTIYF.

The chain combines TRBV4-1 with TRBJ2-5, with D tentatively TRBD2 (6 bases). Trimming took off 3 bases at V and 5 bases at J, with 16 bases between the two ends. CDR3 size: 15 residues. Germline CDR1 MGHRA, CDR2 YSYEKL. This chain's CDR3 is CASSQRRGLLETQYF. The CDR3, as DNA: TGCGCCAGCAGCCAGAGGAGGGGTCTATTGGAGACCCAGTACTTC.

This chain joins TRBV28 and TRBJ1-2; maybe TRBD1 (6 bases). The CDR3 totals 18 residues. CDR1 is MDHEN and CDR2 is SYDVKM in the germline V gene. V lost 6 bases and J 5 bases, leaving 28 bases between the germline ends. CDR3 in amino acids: CASSLSGTPGTSFYGYTF. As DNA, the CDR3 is TGTGCCAGCAGCCTGTCAGGGACACCTGGTACCTCCTTTTATGGCTACACCTTC.

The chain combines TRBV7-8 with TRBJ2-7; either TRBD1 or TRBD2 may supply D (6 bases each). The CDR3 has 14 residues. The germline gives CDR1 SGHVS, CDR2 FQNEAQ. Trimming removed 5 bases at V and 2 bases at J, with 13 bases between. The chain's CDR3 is CASSPGDSTYEQYF. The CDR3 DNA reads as TGTGCCAGCAGCCCAGGGGACTCCACCTACGAGCAGTACTTC.

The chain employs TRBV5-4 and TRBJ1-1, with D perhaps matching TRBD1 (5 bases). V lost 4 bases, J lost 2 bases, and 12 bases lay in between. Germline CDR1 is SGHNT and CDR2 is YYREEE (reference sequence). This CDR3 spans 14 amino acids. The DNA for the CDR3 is TGTGCCAGCAGCACTCCGAGGGGTAACACTGAAGCTTTCTTT. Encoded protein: CASSTPRGNTEAFF.

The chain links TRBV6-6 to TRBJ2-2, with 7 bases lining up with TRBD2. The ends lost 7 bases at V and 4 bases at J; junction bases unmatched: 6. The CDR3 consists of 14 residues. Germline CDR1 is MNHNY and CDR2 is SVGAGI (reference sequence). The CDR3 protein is CASTPRGVTGELFF. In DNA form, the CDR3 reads TGTGCCAGCACTCCCCGGGGGGTCACCGGGGAGCTGTTTTTT.

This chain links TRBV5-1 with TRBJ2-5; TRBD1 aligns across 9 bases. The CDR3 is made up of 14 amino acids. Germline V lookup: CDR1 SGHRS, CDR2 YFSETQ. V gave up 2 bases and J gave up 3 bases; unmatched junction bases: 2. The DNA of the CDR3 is TGCGCCAGCAGCTTTGGGACAGGGAAAGAGACCCAGTACTTC. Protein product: CASSFGTGKETQYF.

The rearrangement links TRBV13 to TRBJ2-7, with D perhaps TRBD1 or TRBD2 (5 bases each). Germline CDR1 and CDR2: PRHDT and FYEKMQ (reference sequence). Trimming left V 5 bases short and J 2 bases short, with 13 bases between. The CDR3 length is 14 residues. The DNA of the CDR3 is TGTGCCAGCAGCCAACGGGACCGAACCTACGAGCAGTACTTC. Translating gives CASSQRDRTYEQYF. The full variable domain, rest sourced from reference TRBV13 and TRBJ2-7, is AAGVIQSPRHLIKEKRETATLKCYPIPRHDTVYWYQQGPGQDPQFLISFYEKMQSDKGSIPDRFSAQQFSDYHSELNMSSLELGDSALYFCASSQRDRTYEQYFGPGTRLTVT.

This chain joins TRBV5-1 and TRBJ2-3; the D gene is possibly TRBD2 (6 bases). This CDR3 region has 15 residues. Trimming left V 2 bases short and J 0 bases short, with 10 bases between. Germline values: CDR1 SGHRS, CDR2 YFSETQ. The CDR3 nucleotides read TGCGCCAGCAGCTTCAAGGCGGGGAGCACAGATACGCAGTATTTT. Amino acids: CASSFKAGSTDTQYF.

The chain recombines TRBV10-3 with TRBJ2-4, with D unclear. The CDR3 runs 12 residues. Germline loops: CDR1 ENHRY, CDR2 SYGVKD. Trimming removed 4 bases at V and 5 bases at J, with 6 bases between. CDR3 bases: TGTGCCATCAGTGGAGCACAAAACATTCAGTACTTC. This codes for CAISGAQNIQYF.

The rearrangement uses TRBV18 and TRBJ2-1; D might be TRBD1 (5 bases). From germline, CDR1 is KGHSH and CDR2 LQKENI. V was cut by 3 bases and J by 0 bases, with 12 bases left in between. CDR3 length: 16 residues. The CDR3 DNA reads TGTGCCAGCTCACCGATGGGGCGCCGCTCCTACAATGAGCAGTTCTTC. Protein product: CASSPMGRRSYNEQFF. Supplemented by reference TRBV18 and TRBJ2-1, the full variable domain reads NAGVMQNPRHLVRRRGQEARLRCSPMKGHSHVYWYRQLPEEGLKFMVYLQKENIIDESGMPKERFSAEFPKEGPSILRIQQVVRGDSAAYFCASSPMGRRSYNEQFFGPGTRLTVL.

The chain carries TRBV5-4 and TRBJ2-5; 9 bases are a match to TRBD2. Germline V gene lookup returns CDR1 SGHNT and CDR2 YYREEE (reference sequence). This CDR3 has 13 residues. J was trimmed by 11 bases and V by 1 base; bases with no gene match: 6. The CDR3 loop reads CASSLRLAGSQYF. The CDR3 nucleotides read TGTGCCAGCAGCTTGCGGCTAGCGGGATCGCAGTACTTC.

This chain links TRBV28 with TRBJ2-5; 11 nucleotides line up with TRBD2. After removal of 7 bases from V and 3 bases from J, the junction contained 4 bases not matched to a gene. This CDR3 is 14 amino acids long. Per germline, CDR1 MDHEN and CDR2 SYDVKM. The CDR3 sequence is CASTGTSGKETQYF. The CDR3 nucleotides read TGTGCCAGCACCGGGACTAGCGGAAAAGAGACCCAGTACTTC.